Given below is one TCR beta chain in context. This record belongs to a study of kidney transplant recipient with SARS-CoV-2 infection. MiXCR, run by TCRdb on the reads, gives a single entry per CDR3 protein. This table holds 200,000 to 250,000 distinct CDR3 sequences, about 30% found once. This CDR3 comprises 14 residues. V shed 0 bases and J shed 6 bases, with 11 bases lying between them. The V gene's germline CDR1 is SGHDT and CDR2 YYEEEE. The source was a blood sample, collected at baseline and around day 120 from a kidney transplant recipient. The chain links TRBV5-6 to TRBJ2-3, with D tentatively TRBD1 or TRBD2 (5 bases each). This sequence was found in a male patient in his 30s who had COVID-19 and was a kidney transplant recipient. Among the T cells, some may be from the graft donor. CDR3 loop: CASSLAIGTDTQYF. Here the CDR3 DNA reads TGTGCCAGCAGCTTGGCCATAGGGACGGATACGCAGTATTTT.